This TCR beta chain emerged from a study of blood T cell repertoires in COVID-19. Study overall: COVID-19 samples, acute and convalescent, were from the United States, Italy and Spain.

Original processing notes: Estimation of nucleated cell counts was performed using reference gene primer amplification. This table comes from immunoSEQ multiplex PCR, and its TCRdb copy is limited to in-frame clones, with some not included. V and J calls and clone size are those listed in that table; D and trimming were worked out from the DNA. In the table there are 470,000 or so clones, around 89% of which are singletons. Germline values: CDR1 SGHVS, CDR2 FQNEAQ. V gave up 4 bases and J gave up 3 bases, with 27 bases separating them. The CDR3 consists of 19 residues. The clonotype comes from a young woman with acute or convalescent COVID-19. The sample was peripheral blood. The chain is built from TRBV7-8 and TRBJ1-1; possibly TRBD1 for D (5 bases). Here the CDR3 reads CASSSLSPTPRGEDTEAFF. In DNA form, the CDR3 reads TGTGCCAGCAGCTCCCTAAGTCCGACACCAAGGGGTGAGGACACTGAAGCTTTCTTT.